Shown below are 28 T cell receptor beta chains from a single sample sequenced in a study of Tregs in tolerant kidney transplant recipients. TCRdb's table, derived via immunoSEQ multiplex PCR, lists solely in-frame clones and lacks some. Its table lists 30,000 to 35,000 clones. Material: CD8+ T cells from blood, obtained before the transplant. These TCRs come from a human donor who received a combined kidney and bone marrow transplant.

A note on this clone: The CDR3 extends 3 residues past the end of the read, so its final part is completed from the germline J gene. This sequence joins TRBV5-6 and TRBJ1-5; TRBD1 matches at 10 bases. The V gene end was trimmed by 3 bases and the J gene end by 5 bases; junction bases not matched to a gene: 5. The germline V gene has CDR1 SGHDT and CDR2 YYEEEE. This CDR3 comprises 15 residues. CDR3 DNA, as far as it was read: TGTGCCAGCAGCTCCGGGACAGGGGAATATCAGCCC. As protein: CASSSGTGEYQP. The full CDR3 sequence reads CASSSGTGEYQPQHF.

Concerning this clone: The read terminates 3 residues before the CDR3 end, so the remaining end is supplied by the germline J gene. This chain connects TRBV6-1 to TRBJ1-2; TRBD1 matches 11 bases. With V trimmed by 2 bases and J by 3 bases, 2 bases remained unmatched. CDR1 MNHNS and CDR2 SASEGT come from the germline V gene. The CDR3 is 15 residues long. CDR3 loop: CASSEWTGGDYGYTF. CDR3 bases read: TGTGCCAGCAGTGAATGGACAGGGGGCGACTATGGC.

A remark on this clone: The CDR3 end falls 3 residues outside the read, so it is completed with the germline J gene. The rearrangement joins TRBV7-2 to TRBJ2-3, with a weak D call TRBD1 (5 bases). This CDR3 spans 14 amino acids. Trimming took off 6 bases at V and 0 bases at J, with 10 bases between the two ends. Germline assignment: CDR1 SGHTA and CDR2 FQGNSA. The sequenced part of the CDR3 DNA is TGTGCCAGCAGGACGACAGCGAGCACAGATACG. Translating gives CASRTTASTDT. The entire CDR3 sequence reads CASRTTASTDTQYF.

As regards this clone: From the germline J gene comes the end of the CDR3, since the read stops 3 residues before it. The rearrangement uses TRBV29-1 and TRBJ1-2; TRBD1 is a possible D gene (6 bases). CDR1 SQVTM and CDR2 ANQGSEA come from the germline V gene. The CDR3 length is 14 residues. V lost 5 bases, J lost 3 bases, and 16 bases lay in between. The CDR3 region is CSVYPQGGDYGYTF. The covered CDR3 bases are TGCAGCGTTTACCCACAGGGTGGGGACTATGGC.

A note on this clone: From the germline J gene comes the end of the CDR3, since the read stops 3 residues before it. This sequence joins TRBV7-2 and TRBJ2-1; 10 nucleotides align to TRBD2. Losses at the gene ends were 5 bases for V and 5 bases for J; bases not matched to a gene: 6. The germline gives CDR1 SGHTA, CDR2 FQGNSA. The CDR3 sequence is 15 residues long. The CDR3 reads CASSPAAGGDNEQFF. The CDR3 bases that were read are TGTGCCAGCAGCCCAGCAGCGGGGGGGGACAATGAG.

About this clone itself: From the germline J gene comes the end of the CDR3, since the read stops 3 residues before it. Other DNA sequences in the same sample also yield this CDR3. The V call is TRBV5-1, the J call TRBJ1-1; no clear D. Germline values: CDR1 SGHRS, CDR2 YFSETQ. The CDR3 is 15 amino acids. V lost 0 bases, J lost 4 bases, and 13 bases lay in between. The CDR3 DNA, read in part, is TGCGCCAGCAGCTTGGGCAGAGATATATTCACTGAA. Its protein product is CASSLGRDIFTE. The whole CDR3 region reads CASSLGRDIFTEAFF.

Regarding this clone: The read ends 3 residues early relative to the CDR3; the germline J gene fills the gap. This chain connects TRBV18 to TRBJ2-1; 11 bases are a match to TRBD2. V shed 7 bases and J 6 bases; nucleotides not matched to a gene: 5. Germline V gene data show CDR1 as KGHSH and CDR2 as LQKENI. CDR3 length equals 14 residues. CDR3 DNA (partial): TGTGCCAGCTTCATAGCGGGGGGGATCAATGAG. Amino acids: CASFIAGGINE. The whole CDR3 protein is CASFIAGGINEQFF.

A word on this clone: The read ends 3 residues before the CDR3 terminus; that terminus is restored from the germline J gene. The chain combines TRBV5-1 with TRBJ2-7; a possible D gene is TRBD1 (5 bases). This CDR3 spans 14 amino acids. Trimming cost V 4 bases and J 0 bases, with 11 bases left between them. Germline values: CDR1 SGHRS, CDR2 YFSETQ. CDR3 DNA, as far as it was read: TGCGCCAGCAGCCCTGGGGCCAACTCCTACGAG. Translation gives CASSPGANSYE. The whole CDR3 sequence reads CASSPGANSYEQYF.

Concerning this clone itself: The observed sequence ends 3 residues before the CDR3 terminus, with the missing tail filled in from the germline J gene. This chain uses TRBV19 with TRBJ1-4; D is uncertain. Trimming took off 1 base at V and 8 bases at J, with 14 bases between the two ends. The CDR3 loop spans 15 amino acids. The germline V gene encodes CDR1 LNHDA and CDR2 SQIVND (reference sequence). The CDR3 loop is CASSIGPAQAEKLFF. The covered CDR3 bases are TGTGCCAGTAGTATAGGACCCGCCCAGGCAGAAAAA.

Note on this clone: The CDR3 goes on 3 residues after the read ends, and that part is filled in from the germline J gene. V gene TRBV2 combines with J gene TRBJ1-5, with TRBD1 matching over 7 bases. With V trimmed by 1 base and J by 6 bases, 6 bases remained unmatched. This CDR3 is built from 15 residues. Germline CDR1 SNHLY, CDR2 FYNNEI. CDR3 DNA, as far as it was read: TGTGCCAGCAGTGAAGGGAAAGGGGGCCGTCAGCCC. As protein: CASSEGKGGRQP. The entire CDR3 protein reads CASSEGKGGRQPQHF. The whole variable domain, remainder taken from reference TRBV2 and TRBJ1-5, is EPEVTQTPSHQVTQMGQEVILRCVPISNHLYFYWYRQILGQKVEFLVSFYNNEISEKSEIFDDQFSVERPDGSNFTLKIRSTKLEDSAMYFCASSEGKGGRQPQHFGDGTRLSIL.

Notes on this clone: The CDR3 is cut off 3 residues early in the read; its end comes from the germline J gene. The rearrangement uses TRBV7-9 and TRBJ2-3, with TRBD2 matching over 8 bases. Germline V gene sequence: CDR1 SEHNR, CDR2 FQNEAQ (reference sequence). The CDR3 sequence is 15 residues long. J was trimmed by 5 bases and V by 11 bases; bases with no gene match: 15. The CDR3 DNA, read in part, is TGTGCCGCATGGGACGGGGGGGCTATAGAAGATACG. It is translated as CAAWDGGAIEDT. The entire CDR3 is CAAWDGGAIEDTQYF. The full variable domain, its missing parts supplied by reference TRBV7-9 and TRBJ2-3, is DTGVSQNPRHKITKRGQNVTFRCDPISEHNRLYWYRQTLGQGPEFLTYFQNEAQLEKSRLLSDRFSAERPKGSFSTLEIQRTEQGDSAMYLCAAWDGGAIEDTQYFGPGTRLTVL.

CDR3 DNA, as far as it was read: TGTGCCAGCAGCTTAGTACCAGGCTATAATTCACCC. The encoded protein is CASSLVPGYNSP. In full, the CDR3 is CASSLVPGYNSPLHF. The chain is built from TRBV11-2 and TRBJ1-6; D gene ambiguous. The read ends 3 residues before the CDR3 terminus; that terminus is restored from the germline J gene. The germline V and J ends were trimmed by 1 base and 3 bases, with 7 bases remaining between them. In germline, CDR1 is SGHAT, CDR2 FQNNGV. The CDR3 is 15 residues long.

As regards this clone: The CDR3 is cut off 3 residues early in the read; its end comes from the germline J gene. This chain uses TRBV7-9 with TRBJ1-2, with D hard to call. Germline assignment: CDR1 SEHNR and CDR2 FQNEAQ (reference sequence). The CDR3 is 12 residues long. CDR3: CATTPGGTGYTF. CDR3 bases read: TGTGCTACCACTCCAGGAGGTACTGGC.

With respect to this clone: The read falls 3 residues short of the CDR3 end, and the missing part is taken from the germline J gene. The chain recombines TRBV7-2 with TRBJ2-2; no firm D call. Germline-derived CDR1 and CDR2 are SGHTA and FQGNSA. V was cut by 1 base and J by 4 bases, with 7 bases left in between. This CDR3 is 14 amino acids long. The CDR3 loop is CASSLETSTGELFF. The part of the CDR3 DNA that was read is TGTGCCAGCAGCTTAGAGACATCCACCGGGGAG.

Concerning this clone: The read ends 3 residues early relative to the CDR3; the germline J gene fills the gap. The chain joins TRBV7-8 to TRBJ2-3; 11 bases agree with TRBD1. The CDR3 runs 17 residues. V dropped 4 bases and J dropped 5; count of bases not matched to a gene: 11. CDR1 is SGHVS and CDR2 is FQNEAQ in the germline V gene. This chain's CDR3 is CASSSPSGDRGKDTQYF. The CDR3 bases that were read are TGTGCCAGCAGCTCCCCGTCGGGGGACAGGGGGAAAGATACG.

The CDR3 DNA, read in part, is TGCAGCGTCCCACAGGAACCCACCTACAATGAG. Residues: CSVPQEPTYNE. The full CDR3 reads CSVPQEPTYNEQFF. The V call is TRBV29-1, the J call TRBJ2-1; weak D call: TRBD1 (5 bases). The read terminates 3 residues ahead of where the CDR3 ends, so the germline J gene completes it. Germline V lookup: CDR1 SQVTM, CDR2 ANQGSEA. The CDR3 has 14 residues. V lost 6 bases and J 2 bases, leaving 14 bases between the germline ends.

To note about this clone: The sequenced fragment ends 3 residues before the CDR3 boundary, so the rest is inferred from the germline J gene. The rearrangement uses TRBV6-2 or TRBV6-3 and TRBJ2-5; D perhaps matches TRBD2 (6 bases). Per germline, CDR1 MNHEY and CDR2 SVGEGT. V lost 5 bases and J lost 3, with 13 bases in between. This CDR3 region has 14 residues. CDR3 region: CASSPTGLEETQYF. The sequenced part of the CDR3 DNA is TGTGCCAGCAGTCCAACGGGACTCGAAGAGACC.

On this clone: The CDR3 end lies 3 residues beyond the end of the read and is filled in from the germline J gene. The V and J genes are TRBV2 and TRBJ2-7; possible D gene TRBD1, 5 bases. CDR3 size: 15 residues. Germline-derived CDR1 and CDR2 are SNHLY and FYNNEI. V was clipped by 0 bases and J by 4 bases, with 13 bases between them. The CDR3 is CASSEAPRARYEQYF. The CDR3 bases that were read are TGTGCCAGCAGTGAAGCTCCCAGGGCGCGGTACGAG. Complete variable domain (other parts from reference TRBV2 and TRBJ2-7): EPEVTQTPSHQVTQMGQEVILRCVPISNHLYFYWYRQILGQKVEFLVSFYNNEISEKSEIFDDQFSVERPDGSNFTLKIRSTKLEDSAMYFCASSEAPRARYEQYFGPGTRLTVT.

About this clone itself: The DNA ends 3 residues before the CDR3 does, and the rest of the CDR3 is filled in from the germline J gene. This chain joins TRBV7-8 and TRBJ2-7, with a weak D call TRBD1 (6 bases). Trimming cost V 9 bases and J 0 bases, with 21 bases left between them. This CDR3 has 16 amino acids. Germline-derived CDR1 and CDR2 are SGHVS and FQNEAQ. The DNA read from the CDR3 is TGTGCCAGTTTCTCGGGTACGACAGGAGGCTCCTACGAG. Translated: CASFSGTTGGSYE. The whole CDR3 sequence reads CASFSGTTGGSYEQYF.

Remarks on this clone: The read ends 3 residues early relative to the CDR3; the germline J gene fills the gap. The genes are TRBV19 and TRBJ1-1, with D uncertain. CDR1 and CDR2 from the germline V gene are LNHDA and SQIVND (reference sequence). With 7 bases removed from V and 3 bases from J, the gap between germline ends came to 21 bases. The CDR3 contains 16 residues. The DNA read from the CDR3 is TGTGCCAGTACCGCCGGCCTTCCCGCCGGGTACACTGAA. Translation gives CASTAGLPAGYTE. The entire CDR3 protein is CASTAGLPAGYTEAFF. Together with reference TRBV19 and TRBJ1-1, the CDR3 gives the full variable domain: DGGITQSPKYLFRKEGQNVTLSCEQNLNHDAMYWYRQDPGQGLRLIYYSQIVNDFQKGDIAEGYSVSREKKESFPLTVTSAQKNPTAFYLCASTAGLPAGYTEAFFGQGTRLTVV.

With respect to this clone: The CDR3 end lies 3 residues beyond the end of the read and is filled in from the germline J gene. The chain uses TRBV14 and TRBJ1-2, with D maybe TRBD1 (5 bases). The CDR3 sequence is 15 residues long. Germline CDR1 and CDR2: SGHDN and FVKESK. Trimming shortened V by 0 bases and J by 6 bases, and 14 bases separated the two germline ends. The sequenced part of the CDR3 DNA is TGTGCCAGCAGCCAAGACTCAGGGCCCCTGAATGGC. Encoded protein: CASSQDSGPLNG. The full CDR3 is CASSQDSGPLNGYTF.

The DNA read from the CDR3 is TGTGCCAGCAGCCCACGACTTAATGAG. It translates to CASSPRLNE. The whole CDR3 protein reads CASSPRLNEQFF. The chain joins TRBV7-9 to TRBJ2-1; unclear D gene. The CDR3 end falls 3 residues outside the read, so it is completed with the germline J gene. CDR3 length: 12 amino acids. CDR1 is SEHNR and CDR2 is FQNEAQ in the germline V gene (reference sequence). V lost 5 bases to trimming and J lost 7 bases, with 9 bases between them.

Regarding this clone: Sequencing ends 3 residues short of the CDR3 end; the germline J gene provides the rest. The V gene is TRBV6-1, the J gene TRBJ2-7, with 7 positions matching TRBD2. From germline, CDR1 is MNHNS and CDR2 SASEGT. The CDR3 has 16 amino acids. J lost 3 bases, V lost 0 bases, and 8 bases had no gene match. CDR3 sequence: CASSEAIGEGVYEQYF. The sequenced part of the CDR3 DNA is TGTGCCAGCAGTGAAGCTATAGGGGAGGGAGTCTACGAG.

Points on this clone: The read terminates 3 residues before the CDR3 end, so the remaining end is supplied by the germline J gene. The V and J genes are TRBV5-5 and TRBJ2-7; D unresolved. Germline V CDR1 and CDR2: SGHKS, YYEKEE (reference sequence). V shed 0 bases and J shed 6 bases, with 13 bases lying between them. This CDR3 is built from 14 residues. The CDR3 region is CASSLDPGSGEQYF. Partial CDR3 DNA: TGTGCCAGCAGCTTGGATCCGGGTTCGGGCGAG.

Here the CDR3 reads CASSGATELVSGNTIYF. The CDR3 DNA, read in part, is TGTGCCAGCAGTGGGGCGACGGAACTAGTCTCTGGAAACACC. The chain joins TRBV2 to TRBJ1-3; D remains ambiguous. The sequence runs out 3 residues before the end of the CDR3; the remainder is reconstructed from the germline J gene. CDR1 SNHLY and CDR2 FYNNEI come from the germline V gene. This CDR3 region has 17 residues. V lost 4 bases, J lost 0 bases, and 16 bases lay in between.

A word on this clone: The CDR3 end is not reached by the read, which stops 3 residues before it; the germline J gene fills it in. The gene calls are TRBV19 and TRBJ2-6; D perhaps matches TRBD1 (5 bases). With 2 bases removed from V and 4 bases from J, the gap between germline ends came to 9 bases. CDR1 and CDR2 from the germline V gene are LNHDA and SQIVND (reference sequence). This CDR3 has 15 residues. The sequenced part of the CDR3 DNA is TGTGCCAGTAGTATACAGGGTCCAGGGGCCAACGTC. It is translated as CASSIQGPGANV. The whole CDR3 protein is CASSIQGPGANVLTF.

About this clone: The DNA ends 3 residues before the CDR3 does, and the rest of the CDR3 is filled in from the germline J gene. V and J are TRBV6-2 or TRBV6-3 and TRBJ2-3, with D possibly TRBD2 on 6 matching bases. Germline assignment: CDR1 MNHEY and CDR2 SVGEGT. The CDR3 spans 15 residues. The V and J ends lost 1 base and 5 bases respectively, with 13 bases between them. CDR3 sequence: CASSYLGGVRDTQYF. The part of the CDR3 DNA that was read is TGTGCCAGCAGTTACTTGGGGGGTGTGAGAGATACG.

A word on this clone: The CDR3 goes on 3 residues after the read ends, and that part is filled in from the germline J gene. The V call is TRBV29-1, the J call TRBJ2-1; 9 bases align to TRBD1. V dropped 6 bases and J dropped 5; count of bases not matched to a gene: 8. Germline V gene data show CDR1 as SQVTM and CDR2 as ANQGSEA. CDR3 length equals 14 residues. CDR3 DNA, as far as it was read: TGCAGCGTAGGGGGACAGGGATCCCACAATGAG. This sequence encodes CSVGGQGSHNE. The whole CDR3 is CSVGGQGSHNEQFF.